This record concerns one TCR beta chain sequence. Its antigen is not identified. The germline V and J ends were trimmed by 9 bases and 3 bases, with 15 bases remaining between them. The V gene's germline CDR1 is MNHEY and CDR2 SMNVEV (reference sequence). This CDR3 region has 13 residues. This sample was included in a study of T-cell reconstitution after alpha-beta-depleted transplantation in children. Overall study findings and caveats: After transplant, at about two months, alpha-beta T cells were reportedly derived from several hundred expanded graft clones. Fresh T-cell production supplied most of the T-cell counts and diversity seen one year after transplant. Recipient T cells and thymic progenitors that survived were the source of the high TCRbeta diversity seen at day 60 in some patients.

Unique molecular identifiers were built into the TCRbeta library. One entry per CDR3 protein results from TCRdb running MiXCR on the PCR reads. Of 780,000 or so distinct CDR3 sequences in the sample, roughly 15% were seen once. Sequences were derived from PBMCs, mostly from graft donor cells, sampled 360 days after TCRalphabeta/CD19-depleted stem cell transplant. The chain employs TRBV27 and TRBJ2-7; D gene ambiguous. This clonotype originated in a male patient younger than 18 who had a stem cell transplant for acute lymphoblastic leukemia, so the T cells may come from the graft donor. The CDR3 DNA follows: TGTGCCAGGGTTTTCCCGAACTTCTACGAGCAGTACTTC. Its translation: CARVFPNFYEQYF.